This is a list of T cell receptor beta chains from one sample in a study of blood T cell repertoires in COVID-19. Measured with immunoSEQ multiplex PCR; TCRdb has only the in-frame clones, and not every one. The repertoire holds hundreds of thousands of clones, with around nine tenths as singletons. The sample consisted of PBMCs or T cells enriched from blood (not recorded which). These receptors all come from a man aged 60-69 years who had recovered from COVID-19. The CDR3 runs from the conserved cysteine through the conserved F or W. A D gene is named only where the DNA matches it firmly. Some rows have no size entry. The others give once, few or many, or a class for an expanded clone.

J	V	D	size	CDR3	DNA
TRBJ2-1	TRBV7-9	TRBD2	.	CATARGTSPNEQFF	TGTGCCACCGCTAGGGGGACTAGCCCCAATGAGCAGTTCTTC
TRBJ2-3	TRBV3-1/TRBV3-2	.	.	CASSQVGGPTDTQYF	TGTGCCAGCAGCCAAGTTGGAGGGCCGACAGATACGCAGTATTTT
TRBJ2-3	TRBV29-1	.	.	CSVEVGRLTDTQYF	TGCAGCGTTGAGGTGGGCCGCCTCACAGATACGCAGTATTTT
TRBJ1-2	TRBV6-5	TRBD1	.	CASSSGDRDDYGYTF	TGTGCCAGCAGTTCGGGCGACAGGGATGACTATGGCTACACCTTC
TRBJ2-1	TRBV3-1/TRBV3-2	TRBD2	once	CASSRSGKIHEQFF	TGTGCCAGCAGCCGCAGCGGGAAGATTCATGAGCAGTTCTTC
TRBJ2-1	TRBV6-2/TRBV6-3	TRBD1	.	CASSYRDRGHYRGNEQFF	TGTGCCAGCAGTTACCGGGACAGGGGCCATTACAGAGGTAATGAGCAGTTCTTC
TRBJ2-3	TRBV4-3	TRBD2	.	CASSIMGRADTQYF	TGCGCCAGCAGCATAATGGGGAGGGCAGATACGCAGTATTTT
TRBJ2-7	TRBV14	TRBD1	.	CASSQDRGQGAHEQYF	TGTGCCAGCAGCCAAGATCGGGGACAGGGGGCTCACGAGCAGTACTTC
TRBJ1-1	TRBV29-1	.	.	CSVEYRGFTEAFF	TGCAGCGTTGAATATAGGGGCTTCACTGAAGCTTTCTTT
TRBJ2-5	TRBV5-4	.	.	CASSLGRGETQYF	TGTGCCAGCAGCTTGGGCAGGGGAGAGACCCAGTACTTC
TRBJ2-7	TRBV5-1	TRBD1	.	CASSYRDRGDYEQYF	TGCGCCAGCAGCTACCGGGACAGGGGAGACTACGAGCAGTACTTC
TRBJ2-7	TRBV2	.	.	CASRTGGFSYEQYF	TGTGCCAGCCGTACGGGCGGGTTCTCCTACGAGCAGTACTTC
TRBJ2-2	TRBV7-9	TRBD2	.	CASVWRLAENTGELFF	TGTGCCAGCGTATGGCGGCTAGCGGAGAACACCGGGGAGCTGTTTTTT
TRBJ2-3	TRBV24-1	.	.	CATSDEWDTQYF	TGTGCCACCAGTGACGAGTGGGATACGCAGTATTTT
TRBJ1-4	TRBV27	.	.	CASMVTGFGKREGLFF	TGTGCCAGCATGGTTACGGGGTTCGGGAAAAGGGAAGGGCTGTTTTTT
TRBJ1-1	TRBV14	.	.	CASSQSLTTEAFF	TGTGCCAGCAGCCAATCCCTGACAACTGAAGCTTTCTTT
TRBJ2-1	TRBV29-1	TRBD2	.	CSAFGLENRINEQFF	TGCAGCGCCTTCGGACTAGAGAATAGGATCAATGAGCAGTTCTTC
TRBJ1-2	TRBV7-9	TRBD1	.	CASSPSGTGDYGYTF	TGTGCCAGCAGCCCATCTGGGACAGGGGACTATGGCTACACCTTC
TRBJ1-3	TRBV6-5	.	.	CASGGRGNTIYF	TGTGCCAGCGGAGGTCGTGGAAACACCATATATTTT
TRBJ1-2	TRBV20-1	.	once	CSAEGGGGHTF	TGCAGTGCCGAGGGAGGGGGTGGGCACACCTTC
TRBJ1-1	TRBV4-3	.	.	CASSPRSGDGTEAFF	TGCGCCAGCAGCCCGCGATCGGGGGATGGCACTGAAGCTTTCTTT
TRBJ1-4	TRBV29-1	TRBD1	.	CSVGTGAKNEKLFF	TGCAGCGTTGGGACAGGGGCAAAGAATGAAAAACTGTTTTTT
TRBJ2-5	TRBV19	.	.	CASSRSRREETQYF	TGTGCCAGTAGTCGTAGCCGGAGGGAAGAGACCCAGTACTTC
TRBJ2-7	TRBV27	.	.	CASSLGGSSYEQYF	TGTGCCAGCAGTCTCGGAGGGAGCTCCTACGAGCAGTACTTC
TRBJ1-3	TRBV4-3	TRBD1	.	CASSQDPLGTAGNTIYF	TGCGCCAGCAGCCAAGACCCACTTGGGACAGCTGGAAACACCATATATTTT
TRBJ2-7	TRBV7-9	TRBD1	.	CASRGQGLIYEQYF	TGTGCCAGCAGAGGACAGGGATTAATCTACGAGCAGTACTTC
TRBJ1-5	TRBV7-2	.	.	CASSRSQGPNQPQHF	TGTGCCAGCAGCCGTTCACAGGGTCCCAATCAGCCCCAGCATTTT
TRBJ2-2	TRBV12-3/TRBV12-4	.	.	CASYSAGELFF	TGTGCCAGTTATAGCGCCGGGGAGCTGTTTTTT
TRBJ2-7	TRBV6-1	TRBD1	.	CASSGLGQGNAKSYEQYF	TGTGCCAGCAGTGGGCTAGGACAGGGAAACGCCAAATCCTACGAGCAGTACTTC
TRBJ1-2	TRBV6-5	TRBD1	.	CPSRDRAPSGYTF	TGTCCGAGCCGGGACAGGGCTCCCTCGGGCTACACCTTC
TRBJ1-4	TRBV6-1	TRBD1	.	CASSARGQGAREKLFF	TGTGCCAGCAGTGCCAGGGGACAGGGGGCTCGGGAAAAACTGTTTTTT
TRBJ2-7	TRBV5-1	TRBD1	.	CASSSTGGFGYEQYF	TGCGCCAGCAGTTCGACAGGGGGCTTTGGCTACGAGCAGTACTTC
TRBJ2-3	TRBV19	TRBD2	.	CASRFSGEGRSTDTQYF	TGTGCCAGTCGATTCTCGGGGGAGGGGAGGAGCACAGATACGCAGTATTTT
TRBJ2-5	TRBV11-3	TRBD2	.	CASRDSTSGREWETQYF	TGTGCCAGCAGAGACTCCACTAGCGGGAGGGAGTGGGAGACCCAGTACTTC
TRBJ2-1	TRBV7-9	.	.	CASSPGGAEQFF	TGTGCCAGCAGCCCTGGGGGGGCAGAGCAGTTCTTC
TRBJ2-7	TRBV19	TRBD1	few	CASSATGISIGQYF	TGTGCCAGTAGCGCGACAGGGATAAGCATAGGGCAGTACTTC
TRBJ2-5	TRBV24-1	TRBD1	.	CATSDSGQGGRETQYF	TGTGCCACCAGTGATTCGGGACAGGGGGGTCGAGAGACCCAGTACTTC
TRBJ1-1	TRBV4-3	TRBD1	.	CASSLTGQGAEAFF	TGCGCCAGCAGCCTAACGGGACAGGGGGCTGAAGCTTTCTTT
TRBJ1-5	TRBV10-3	TRBD1	.	CAILVWTGYSNQPQHF	TGTGCCATCCTGGTTTGGACAGGGTATAGCAATCAGCCCCAGCATTTT
TRBJ1-2	TRBV3-1/TRBV3-2	.	.	CASSQESSYGYTF	TGTGCCAGCAGCCAAGAGAGCTCCTATGGCTACACCTTC
TRBJ1-5	TRBV19	.	.	CASSIGWEGGQPQHF	TGTGCCAGTAGTATCGGATGGGAGGGCGGGCAGCCCCAGCATTTT
TRBJ1-3	TRBV3-1/TRBV3-2	.	.	CASSQVHKASGNTIYF	TGTGCCAGCAGCCAGGTCCATAAAGCATCTGGAAACACCATATATTTT
TRBJ2-1	TRBV7-7	TRBD2	once	CASSLGSGRFNEQFF	TGTGCTAGCAGCTTAGGTAGCGGGAGGTTTAATGAGCAGTTCTTC
TRBJ2-4	TRBV6-5	TRBD1	.	CASRLGLGGGNIQYF	TGTGCCAGCAGGTTGGGCCTAGGGGGCGGAAACATTCAGTACTTC
TRBJ1-1	TRBV6-5	.	.	CASSYGQNTEAFF	TGTGCCAGCAGTTACGGACAGAACACTGAAGCTTTCTTT
TRBJ2-1	TRBV7-2	.	few	CASSLGLPYNEQFF	TGTGCCAGCAGCCTCGGACTACCCTACAATGAGCAGTTCTTC
TRBJ2-7	TRBV25-1	TRBD2	.	CASSELLGTTNF	TGTGCCAGCAGTGAATTATTGGGGACTACCAACTTC
TRBJ2-7	TRBV5-4	TRBD1	.	CASTRGLGEQYF	TGTGCCAGCACCAGGGGGCTTGGAGAGCAGTACTTC
TRBJ2-3	TRBV10-2	.	.	CASFSSAGSNTQYF	TGCGCCAGCTTCTCTAGCGCTGGTAGTAATACGCAGTATTTT
TRBJ2-4	TRBV4-2	.	.	CASSQDKGKNIQYF	TGTGCCAGCAGCCAAGATAAGGGGAAAAACATTCAGTACTTC
TRBJ2-5	TRBV6-5	.	.	CASSYSSGEPVTQYF	TGTGCCAGCAGTTACTCCTCGGGGGAGCCTGTGACCCAGTACTTC
TRBJ2-7	TRBV27	TRBD1	.	CASSLWGQGLSYEQYF	TGTGCCAGCAGTTTATGGGGACAGGGCCTCTCCTACGAGCAGTACTTC
TRBJ2-1	TRBV6-5	TRBD1	once	CASSQGQGSYNEQFF	TGTGCCAGCAGTCAGGGACAGGGCTCCTACAATGAGCAGTTCTTC
TRBJ1-1	TRBV9	.	.	CAYAKGLNTEAFF	TGTGCCTACGCAAAGGGGCTGAACACTGAAGCTTTCTTT
TRBJ1-5	TRBV6-2/TRBV6-3	.	.	CASSYLQGRVGQPQHF	TGTGCCAGCAGTTACCTCCAGGGAAGGGTAGGTCAGCCCCAGCATTTT
TRBJ2-7	TRBV6-2/TRBV6-3	TRBD1	.	CASSPRDRGSHEQYF	TGTGCCAGCAGTCCCCGGGACAGGGGGAGCCACGAGCAGTACTTC
TRBJ1-5	TRBV27	.	.	CASSQRGGAGNQPQHF	TGTGCCAGCAGTCAACGAGGGGGGGCTGGCAATCAGCCCCAGCATTTT
TRBJ2-7	TRBV5-4	.	.	CASSSDSTQQYF	TGTGCCAGCAGCTCCGACAGTACTCAACAGTACTTC
TRBJ1-1	TRBV27	TRBD1	once	CASSLAGGTINTEAFF	TGTGCCAGCAGTTTAGCAGGGGGAACGATAAACACTGAAGCTTTCTTT
TRBJ2-3	TRBV4-1	.	.	CASSQGQITDTQYF	TGCGCCAGCAGCCAAGGCCAGATCACAGATACGCAGTATTTT